This T cell receptor beta chain was captured in a study of blood T cell repertoires in COVID-19. Turning to the study itself: The United States, Italy and Spain provided the acute and convalescent COVID-19 samples.

Those who participated ranged in age from roughly 18 to 89 years and resided in about 24 US areas. Libraries were prepared by immunoSEQ multiplex PCR; TCRdb keeps only in-frame clonotypes and omits some of them. Among under 250,000 clones listed, 70% to 90% were seen once. The V gene lost 6 bases and the J gene lost 7 bases, with 13 bases spanning the gap. This CDR3 spans 13 amino acids. Germline lookup yields CDR1 KGHSH and CDR2 LQKENI. Sequenced material: PBMCs or T cells enriched from blood (not recorded which). The sequence derives from a man aged 30-40 years who had recovered from COVID-19. The chain employs TRBV18 and TRBJ1-3, with D perhaps TRBD1 (6 bases). CDR3 DNA sequence: TGTGCCAGCTCCACAGGGCTCTCGAACACCATATATTTT. Translated: CASSTGLSNTIYF. The full variable domain, completed using reference TRBV18 and TRBJ1-3, is NAGVMQNPRHLVRRRGQEARLRCSPMKGHSHVYWYRQLPEEGLKFMVYLQKENIIDESGMPKERFSAEFPKEGPSILRIQQVVRGDSAAYFCASSTGLSNTIYFGEGSWLTVV.